Following are 20 T cell receptor beta chains from one sample sequenced in a study of siplizumab effects on memory and regulatory T cells. Using immunoSEQ multiplex PCR, the repertoire was profiled, and TCRdb retains in-frame clones only, with some absent. Of about 40,000 clones detected, roughly 90% appear once; the ten largest clones hold around 0.25%. The sample taken for sequencing was naive CD4+ T cells sorted from blood. The origin of the receptors is a human donor in good health.

This clone was counted a few times. This chain uses TRBV5-1 with TRBJ1-6; 9 bases are a match to TRBD1. The ends lost 3 bases at V and 7 bases at J; junction bases unmatched: 2. Looked up from germline, CDR1 is SGHRS and CDR2 is YFSETQ. The CDR3 length is 14 residues. The CDR3 nucleotides are TGCGCCAGCAGCTCGACAGGGGGGAATTCACCCCTCCACTTT. Translating it yields CASSSTGGNSPLHF.

The chain carries TRBV2 and TRBJ1-1; 8 bases are shared with TRBD1. The junction had 3 bases not matched to a gene; V was cut back by 5 bases and J by 7 bases. CDR3 length equals 12 residues. Germline CDR1 is SNHLY and CDR2 is FYNNEI. The CDR3 sequence: CASSRQGNEAFF. Here the CDR3 DNA reads TGTGCCAGCAGTAGACAGGGGAATGAAGCTTTCTTT. Full variable domain (missing parts from reference TRBV2 and TRBJ1-1): EPEVTQTPSHQVTQMGQEVILRCVPISNHLYFYWYRQILGQKVEFLVSFYNNEISEKSEIFDDQFSVERPDGSNFTLKIRSTKLEDSAMYFCASSRQGNEAFFGQGTRLTVV.

The sample holds a few counts of this clone. The genes are TRBV21-1 and TRBJ2-2; the table's D call, TRBD1, has no DNA check behind it. TRBV21-1 is a listed pseudogene. This CDR3 is 13 amino acids long. The CDR3 reads CASHRANTGELFF. The CDR3 DNA reads as TGTGCCAGCCACAGGGCGAACACCGGGGAGCTGTTTTTT.

V gene TRBV6-6 combines with J gene TRBJ2-7, with D maybe TRBD2 (6 bases). The CDR3 is 14 amino acids. The V end lost 2 bases, the J end lost 2 bases, and 10 bases lay between the germline ends. The V gene's germline CDR1 is MNHNY and CDR2 SVGAGI (reference sequence). The CDR3 coding sequence is TGTGCCAGCAGTTACGGAGGGGTCACCTACGAGCAGTACTTC. It codes for CASSYGGVTYEQYF.

The chain uses TRBV10-3 and TRBJ2-3; 10 positions agree with TRBD2. This CDR3 is 16 amino acids long. Germline CDR1 reads ENHRY; CDR2 reads SYGVKD. V dropped 7 bases and J dropped 7; count of bases not matched to a gene: 14. In DNA, the CDR3 is TGTGCCATCAAGCGAATAGCGGGGGGTTATCGGCATACGCAGTATTTT. Translated: CAIKRIAGGYRHTQYF.

The chain couples TRBV9 to TRBJ2-7, with D perhaps matching TRBD1 (6 bases). This CDR3 comprises 14 residues. Deletions cut 3 bases from V and 4 bases from J, with 14 bases between. Germline V gene sequence: CDR1 SGDLS, CDR2 YYNGEE. CDR3 bases: TGTGCCAGCAGCGCCGGACAGAGAACTTACGAGCAGTACTTC. It codes for CASSAGQRTYEQYF.

This chain joins TRBV19 and TRBJ2-5; tentative D call: TRBD1 (5 bases). Germline V CDR1 and CDR2: LNHDA, SQIVND (reference sequence). This CDR3 has 15 residues. Trimming stripped 3 bases from V and 5 bases from J, with 16 bases between. CDR3 nucleotides: TGTGCCAGTAGTATGCAGGGTGGACGGCACGAGACCCAGTACTTC. Its protein product is CASSMQGGRHETQYF.

The CDR3 loop reads CASSLRTGDGGELFF. The CDR3 nucleotides read TGCGCCAGCAGCTTGAGGACAGGGGATGGAGGGGAGCTGTTTTTT. This chain joins TRBV5-1 and TRBJ2-2, with 9 bases that match TRBD1. Trimming cost V 1 base and J 8 bases; bases outside gene matches: 6. The CDR3 sequence is 15 residues long. In germline, CDR1 is SGHRS, CDR2 YFSETQ.

The chain has TRBV7-2 and TRBJ1-5; D is perhaps TRBD1 (6 bases). Germline CDR1 is SGHTA and CDR2 is FQGNSA. Trimming took 1 base from V and 1 from J, leaving 11 bases between them. This CDR3 contains 16 residues. In nucleotides, the CDR3 is TGTGCCAGCAGCTTAGAGGGGGGGCGAAGCAATCAGCCCCAGCATTTT. Protein sequence: CASSLEGGRSNQPQHF.

This clone is a singleton in its sample. The chain combines TRBV19 with TRBJ2-7; the D call may be TRBD1 or TRBD2 (5 bases each). Germline V gene sequence: CDR1 LNHDA, CDR2 SQIVND (reference sequence). The CDR3 extends over 15 amino acids. The V end was cut by 6 bases, the J end by 3 bases, with 18 bases between. CDR3 DNA: TGTGCCAGTAGGGGGGTTGGATTGCCGGGCTACGAGCAGTACTTC. Residues: CASRGVGLPGYEQYF.

This sequence joins TRBV5-5 and TRBJ2-7, with D possibly being TRBD1 (6 bases). Trimming pared 3 bases from V and 5 bases from J, leaving 21 bases between. Germline CDR1 SGHKS, CDR2 YYEKEE (reference sequence). The CDR3 runs to 16 residues. CDR3 DNA sequence: TGTGCCAGCAGCTCCCCCCTTACAGGGTCCCGAGACGAGCAGTACTTC. It translates to CASSSPLTGSRDEQYF. Combining the CDR3 with reference TRBV5-5 and TRBJ2-7 gives the whole variable domain DAGVTQSPTHLIKTRGQQVTLRCSPISGHKSVSWYQQVLGQGPQFIFQYYEKEERGRGNFPDRFSARQFPNYSSELNVNALLLGDSALYLCASSSPLTGSRDEQYFGPGTRLTVT.

V is TRBV5-8 and J is TRBJ2-1; the D gene could be TRBD1 or TRBD2 (7 bases each). Germline CDR1 and CDR2: SGHTS and YDEGEE. Deletions cut 2 bases from V and 8 bases from J, with 17 bases between. The CDR3 runs to 15 residues. The CDR3: CASSLFNRGGDEQFF. The CDR3, as DNA: TGTGCCAGCAGCTTATTTAACAGGGGAGGGGATGAGCAGTTCTTC.

CDR3 in amino acids: CASSLLAGSYEQYF. CDR3 coding DNA: TGTGCCAGCAGCTTACTAGCGGGGTCCTACGAGCAGTACTTC. V is TRBV5-4 and J is TRBJ2-7, with 10 bases aligning to TRBD2. J lost 1 base, V lost 2 bases, and 0 bases had no gene match. This CDR3 has 14 residues. CDR1 and CDR2 from the germline V gene are SGHNT and YYREEE (reference sequence).

The rearrangement joins TRBV28 to TRBJ2-6; D remains ambiguous. This CDR3 comprises 14 residues. Trimming stripped 7 bases from V and 0 bases from J, with 7 bases between. Per the germline V gene, CDR1 is MDHEN and CDR2 is SYDVKM. This chain's CDR3 is CASTGPSGANVLTF. As DNA, the CDR3 is TGTGCCAGCACGGGTCCCTCTGGGGCCAACGTCCTGACTTTC.

The chain recombines TRBV6-1 with TRBJ2-5; D may match TRBD1 or TRBD2 (5 bases each). Germline V lookup: CDR1 MNHNS, CDR2 SASEGT. CDR3 length: 13 amino acids. The V end was cut by 6 bases, the J end by 4 bases, with 12 bases between. The CDR3 loop reads CASRVPGPETQYF. The CDR3 coding sequence is TGTGCCAGCAGGGTCCCGGGGCCAGAGACCCAGTACTTC.

V gene TRBV23-1 combines with J gene TRBJ2-7; perhaps TRBD1 as D (6 bases). TRBV23-1 falls under the ORF class, with uncertain function. Trimming left V 6 bases short and J 0 bases short, with 27 bases between. The CDR3 sequence is 19 residues long. The CDR3 reads CASRHAMIWAGEISYEQYF. Written as DNA, the CDR3 is TGCGCCAGCAGACACGCTATGATATGGGCAGGGGAAATCTCCTACGAGCAGTACTTC.

The V gene is TRBV5-1, the J gene TRBJ2-7; TRBD2 agrees at 10 bases. Unmatched junction bases numbered 7, after V lost 4 bases and J lost 3 bases. There are 15 residues in the CDR3. Germline V gives CDR1 SGHRS, CDR2 YFSETQ. CDR3 DNA: TGCGCCAGCAGCGCTAGCGGGAGTATTGTCTACGAGCAGTACTTC. Protein product: CASSASGSIVYEQYF. The full variable domain, its missing parts supplied by reference TRBV5-1 and TRBJ2-7, is KAGVTQTPRYLIKTRGQQVTLSCSPISGHRSVSWYQQTPGQGLQFLFEYFSETQRNKGNFPGRFSGRQFSNSRSEMNVSTLELGDSALYLCASSASGSIVYEQYFGPGTRLTVT.

The CDR3 is CASSWDRGTEKLFF. The CDR3 DNA sequence: TGTGCCAGCAGCTGGGACAGGGGGACTGAAAAACTGTTTTTT. The genes are TRBV7-2 and TRBJ1-4; 11 positions agree with TRBD1. The ends lost 4 bases at V and 7 bases at J; junction bases unmatched: 2. The CDR3 totals 14 residues. Germline lookup yields CDR1 SGHTA and CDR2 FQGNSA.

This chain uses TRBV5-6 with TRBJ2-7; no clear D gene. Germline V gene lookup returns CDR1 SGHDT and CDR2 YYEEEE. The germline V and J ends were trimmed by 3 bases and 1 base, with 11 bases remaining between them. The CDR3 is 14 amino acids. The chain's CDR3 is CASSYTVGSYEQYF. CDR3 DNA sequence: TGTGCCAGCAGCTATACAGTAGGGTCCTACGAGCAGTACTTC.

This clone was seen once. The sample contains more than one DNA sequence encoding this CDR3. The chain links TRBV5-4 to TRBJ1-6; 11 bases line up with TRBD1. The CDR3 has 15 amino acids. V gave up 2 bases and J gave up 10 bases; unmatched junction bases: 5. The V gene's germline CDR1 is SGHNT and CDR2 YYREEE (reference sequence). The DNA of the CDR3 is TGTGCCAGCAGCTTAGCAGGACAGGGGGCCTCACCCCTCCACTTT. Protein product: CASSLAGQGASPLHF.